The subject of this entry is one T cell receptor (beta chain). This entry is derived from a study of sequential checkpoint blockade in melanoma. As to treatment: randomized to nivolumab then ipilimumab (arm A) or the reverse (arm B). Patients had received no earlier DNA-damaging chemotherapy. From thawed PBMCs, live CD3+CD8+ cells negative for CD19 and CD56 were sorted. The CDR3 is 15 amino acids. In germline, CDR1 is MNHNS, CDR2 SASEGT. V was clipped by 7 bases and J by 2 bases; unmatched bases: 6. Repertoires were generated with immunoSEQ multiplex PCR, while TCRdb's copy carries only in-frame clones and drops some. The repertoire holds 25,000 to 35,000 clones, approximately 86% seen once, with roughly 17% in the top ten.

The TCR comes from a human donor with melanoma. V gene TRBV6-1 combines with J gene TRBJ2-2; 8 bases match TRBD1. The sample here was CD8+ T cells sorted from blood (inferred from file names), taken from a patient given nivolumab and ipilimumab in sequence. The CDR3 is CASTPGTGNTGELFF. The CDR3 nucleotides are TGTGCCAGCACCCCCGGGACAGGAAACACCGGGGAGCTGTTTTTT.